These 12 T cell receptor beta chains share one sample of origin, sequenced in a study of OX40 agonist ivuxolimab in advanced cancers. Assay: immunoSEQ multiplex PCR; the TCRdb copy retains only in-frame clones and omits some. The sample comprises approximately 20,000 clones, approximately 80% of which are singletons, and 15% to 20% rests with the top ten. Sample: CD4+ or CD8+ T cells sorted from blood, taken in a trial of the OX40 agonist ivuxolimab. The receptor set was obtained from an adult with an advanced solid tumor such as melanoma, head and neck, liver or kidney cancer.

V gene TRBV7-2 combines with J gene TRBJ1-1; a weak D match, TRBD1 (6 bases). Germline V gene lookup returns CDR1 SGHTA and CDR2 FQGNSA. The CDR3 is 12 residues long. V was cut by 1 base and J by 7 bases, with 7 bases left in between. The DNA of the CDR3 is TGTGCCAGCAGCTTAGGAGGGGGTGAAGCTTTCTTT. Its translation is CASSLGGGEAFF.

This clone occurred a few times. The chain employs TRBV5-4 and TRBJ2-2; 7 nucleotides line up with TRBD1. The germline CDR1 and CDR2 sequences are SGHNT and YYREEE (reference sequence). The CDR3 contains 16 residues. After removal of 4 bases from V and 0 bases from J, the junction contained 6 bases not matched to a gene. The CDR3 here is CASSGRDSANTGELFF. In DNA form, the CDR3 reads TGTGCCAGCAGCGGAAGGGACAGCGCGAACACCGGGGAGCTGTTTTTT.

The CDR3, as DNA: TGTGCCAGCGCCCGGGGGGATACTGAGCAGTACTTC. It is translated as CASARGDTEQYF. The rearrangement uses TRBV7-9 and TRBJ2-7; TRBD2 aligns across 7 bases. The CDR3 has 12 residues. CDR1 and CDR2 from the germline V gene are SEHNR and FQNEAQ (reference sequence). The ends lost 8 bases at V and 7 bases at J; junction bases unmatched: 8.

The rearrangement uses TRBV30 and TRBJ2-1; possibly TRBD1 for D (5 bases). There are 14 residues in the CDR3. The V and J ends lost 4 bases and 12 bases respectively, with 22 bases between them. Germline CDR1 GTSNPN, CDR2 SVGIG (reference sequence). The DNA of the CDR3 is TGTGCCTGGATTCTAGACAGCCCAGCAGATGGGCAGTTCTTC. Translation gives CAWILDSPADGQFF.

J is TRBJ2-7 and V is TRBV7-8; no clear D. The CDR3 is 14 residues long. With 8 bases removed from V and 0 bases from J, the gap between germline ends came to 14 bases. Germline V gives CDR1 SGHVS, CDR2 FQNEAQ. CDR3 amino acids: CASSYKVLSYEQYF. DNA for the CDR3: TGTGCCAGCTCCTATAAAGTTCTCTCCTACGAGCAGTACTTC.

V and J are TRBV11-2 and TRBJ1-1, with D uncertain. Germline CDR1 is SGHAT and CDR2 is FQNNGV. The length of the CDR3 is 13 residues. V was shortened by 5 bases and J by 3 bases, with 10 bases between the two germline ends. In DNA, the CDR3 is TGTGCCAGCAGCCCGCGAAGGGACACTGAAGCTTTCTTT. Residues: CASSPRRDTEAFF.

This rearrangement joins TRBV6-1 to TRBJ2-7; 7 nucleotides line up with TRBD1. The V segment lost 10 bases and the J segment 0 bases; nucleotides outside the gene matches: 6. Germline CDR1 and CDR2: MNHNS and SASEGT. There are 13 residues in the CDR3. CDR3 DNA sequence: TGTGCCACCAGGACAGGTAGCTCCTACGAGCAGTACTTC. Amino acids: CATRTGSSYEQYF.

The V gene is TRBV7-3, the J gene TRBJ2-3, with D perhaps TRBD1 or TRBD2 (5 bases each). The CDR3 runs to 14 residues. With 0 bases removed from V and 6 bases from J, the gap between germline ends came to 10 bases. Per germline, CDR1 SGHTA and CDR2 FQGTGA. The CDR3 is CASSLTRGVDTQYF. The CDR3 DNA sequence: TGTGCCAGCAGCTTAACTAGAGGGGTCGATACGCAGTATTTT.

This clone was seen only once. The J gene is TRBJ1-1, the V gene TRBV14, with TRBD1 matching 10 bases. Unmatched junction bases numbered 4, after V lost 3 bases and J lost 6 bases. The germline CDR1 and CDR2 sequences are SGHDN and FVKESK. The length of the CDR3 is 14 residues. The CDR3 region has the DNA TGTGCCAGCAGCCATCGTGGGACAGGGGCTGAAGCTTTCTTT. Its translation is CASSHRGTGAEAFF.

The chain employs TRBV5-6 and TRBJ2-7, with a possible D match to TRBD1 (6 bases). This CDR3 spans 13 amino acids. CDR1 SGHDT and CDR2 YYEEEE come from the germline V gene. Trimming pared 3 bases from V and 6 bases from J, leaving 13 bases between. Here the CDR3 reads CASSSGEYGEQYF. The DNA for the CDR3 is TGTGCCAGCAGCTCAGGGGAGTACGGCGAGCAGTACTTC.

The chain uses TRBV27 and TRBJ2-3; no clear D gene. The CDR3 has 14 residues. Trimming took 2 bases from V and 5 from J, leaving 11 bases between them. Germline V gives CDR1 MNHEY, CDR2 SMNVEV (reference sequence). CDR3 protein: CASSLGRAGDTQYF. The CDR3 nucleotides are TGTGCCAGCAGTTTAGGCCGGGCTGGAGATACGCAGTATTTT.

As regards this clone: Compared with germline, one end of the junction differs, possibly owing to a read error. DNA for the CDR3: TGTGCCAGCAGCTCTTTCACCGGTCCCTCCGGGGTTCGGTGCTTT. Amino acid sequence: CASSSFTGPSGVRCF. The V call is TRBV4-2, the J call TRBJ2-3, with D perhaps matching TRBD2 (5 bases). From germline, CDR1 is LGHNA and CDR2 YNFKEQ. This CDR3 spans 15 amino acids.